The 27 T cell receptor beta chains presented below share a single source sample, sequenced in a study of CD8 T cells in ankylosing spondylitis. TCRdb independently ran MiXCR on the 5' RACE reads; one entry per CDR3 protein. This table has about 160,000 distinct CDR3 sequences, about 42% appearing once. The specimen sequenced was synovial fluid, either unsorted or a sorted T cell fraction (not recorded which). These TCRs come from a male donor with ankylosing spondylitis.

The table lists this clonotype with many counts. The rearrangement links TRBV7-3 to TRBJ2-1, with 8 nucleotides matching TRBD2. This CDR3 is built from 16 residues. J gave up 0 bases and V 3 bases, and 4 bases lay outside the gene matches. The germline gives CDR1 SGHTA, CDR2 FQGTGA. This CDR3 reads CASSLTAGASYNEQFF. DNA for the CDR3: TGTGCCAGCAGCTTGACAGCGGGAGCCTCCTACAATGAGCAGTTCTTC.

This clonotype was seen a single time. The genes are TRBV20-1 and TRBJ1-2, with TRBD1 matching 10 bases. The CDR3 totals 16 residues. CDR1 is DFQATT, CDR2 SNEGSKA, per germline (reference sequence). The V and J ends lost 7 bases and 6 bases, in that order; junction bases with no gene match: 17. Written as DNA, the CDR3 is TGCAGTGTTGGGGGTTTCGGGGACAGGGGAACTGATGGCTACACCTTC. Its protein product is CSVGGFGDRGTDGYTF.

The rearrangement links TRBV4-1 to TRBJ2-7; no clear D. V lost 0 bases, J lost 3 bases, and 9 bases lay in between. This CDR3 region has 14 residues. Germline V gene sequence: CDR1 MGHRA, CDR2 YSYEKL. CDR3 bases: TGCGCCAGCAGCCAAGATGGCCAGGACTACGAGCAGTACTTC. Protein product: CASSQDGQDYEQYF.

This clonotype was recorded a few times. CDR3 sequence: CASSRDYSYEQYF. The DNA for the CDR3 is TGTGCCAGCAGCCGTGACTACTCCTACGAGCAGTACTTC. The chain links TRBV7-9 to TRBJ2-7, with D possibly matching TRBD2 (5 bases). Germline values: CDR1 SEHNR, CDR2 FQNEAQ (reference sequence). With 5 bases removed from V and 0 bases from J, the gap between germline ends came to 8 bases. The CDR3 covers 13 residues. The full variable domain, completed using reference TRBV7-9 and TRBJ2-7, is DTGVSQNPRHKITKRGQNVTFRCDPISEHNRLYWYRQTLGQGPEFLTYFQNEAQLEKSRLLSDRFSAERPKGSFSTLEIQRTEQGDSAMYLCASSRDYSYEQYFGPGTRLTVT.

The chain is built from TRBV19 and TRBJ2-3; D is perhaps TRBD1 or TRBD2 (5 bases each). The V end lost 2 bases, the J end lost 5 bases, and 17 bases lay between the germline ends. CDR1 and CDR2 from the germline V gene are LNHDA and SQIVND (reference sequence). CDR3 length equals 16 residues. The CDR3 DNA follows: TGTGCCAGTAGTATAAATCCACTAGAAGGGGAAGATACGCAGTATTTT. It codes for CASSINPLEGEDTQYF.

The chain links TRBV10-3 to TRBJ2-7; no clear D. CDR3 length: 15 residues. CDR1 is ENHRY and CDR2 is SYGVKD in the germline V gene. Trimming pared 2 bases from V and 0 bases from J, leaving 11 bases between. The DNA of the CDR3 is TGTGCCATCAGTGAGCCCGTCAAGAGCTCCTACGAGCAGTACTTC. Its protein is CAISEPVKSSYEQYF.

The table lists this clonotype with a few counts. V usage is TRBV4-3 and J usage is TRBJ2-1, with TRBD2 identical over 9 bases. The CDR3 has 15 residues. Trimming cost V 1 base and J 5 bases; bases outside gene matches: 3. From germline, CDR1 is LGHNA and CDR2 YSLEER. CDR3 amino acids: CASSQGLAENNEQFF. CDR3 nucleotide sequence: TGCGCCAGCAGCCAAGGACTAGCGGAGAACAATGAGCAGTTCTTC.

This chain joins TRBV4-1 and TRBJ2-1; 9 bases map to TRBD2. The CDR3 is 15 amino acids. The trim removed 4 bases at V and 8 bases at J, leaving 9 bases unmatched. CDR1 and CDR2 (germline): MGHRA, YSYEKL. CDR3 sequence (DNA): TGCGCCAGCAGCCCGGCGGGAGGGGTAGGGGATGAGCAGTTCTTC. Protein product: CASSPAGGVGDEQFF.

The chain uses TRBV6-2 or TRBV6-3 and TRBJ2-7; TRBD2 matches at 11 bases. The CDR3 has 15 residues. CDR1 and CDR2 (germline): MNHEY, SVGEGT. J was trimmed by 2 bases and V by 5 bases; bases with no gene match: 5. The CDR3 DNA follows: TGTGCCAGCAGTATCCTTAGCGGGGGGGCCTACGAGCAGTACTTC. Amino acid sequence: CASSILSGGAYEQYF.

The chain employs TRBV7-2 and TRBJ2-7; no clear D. Germline CDR1 is SGHTA and CDR2 is FQGNSA. CDR3 length: 13 amino acids. The V and J ends lost 1 base and 5 bases respectively, with 9 bases between them. CDR3 amino acids: CASSLVRCNEQYF. Written as DNA, the CDR3 is TGTGCCAGCAGCTTAGTGCGGTGCAACGAGCAGTACTTC. Complete variable domain (other parts from reference TRBV7-2 and TRBJ2-7): GAGVSQSPSNKVTEKGKDVELRCDPISGHTALYWYRQSLGQGLEFLIYFQGNSAPDKSGLPSDRFSAERTGGSVSTLTIQRTQQEDSAVYLCASSLVRCNEQYFGPGTRLTVT.

The chain employs TRBV5-1 and TRBJ2-1; a weak D match, TRBD2 (5 bases). This CDR3 has 16 residues. V was pared by 5 bases and J by 0 bases, with 15 bases between. Germline assignment: CDR1 SGHRS and CDR2 YFSETQ. The CDR3 coding sequence is TGCGCCAGCAGGCCGGGGTCGGGGTACTCCTACAATGAGCAGTTCTTC. Translating it yields CASRPGSGYSYNEQFF.

CDR3 DNA sequence: TGCAGTGCTAGAGATCCTCCTGGGCGGGGGGATCGAGAGCAGTTCTTC. It translates to CSARDPPGRGDREQFF. This rearrangement joins TRBV20-1 to TRBJ2-1; 8 bases map to TRBD2. V shed 0 bases, J shed 10 bases, and the junction held 14 bases outside the gene matches. Per germline, CDR1 DFQATT and CDR2 SNEGSKA (reference sequence). This CDR3 is built from 16 residues.

This chain joins TRBV18 and TRBJ2-7; D is perhaps TRBD1 (6 bases). With 4 bases removed from V and 2 bases from J, the gap between germline ends came to 12 bases. Germline lookup yields CDR1 KGHSH and CDR2 LQKENI. CDR3 length: 14 amino acids. Written as DNA, the CDR3 is TGTGCCAGCTCACGCCCGGGACAACCCTACGAGCAGTACTTC. Translated, it gives CASSRPGQPYEQYF.

Ten or more counts support this clonotype. This sequence joins TRBV6-1 and TRBJ1-5; D uncertain. The CDR3 extends over 13 amino acids. V was pared by 8 bases and J by 9 bases, with 17 bases between. CDR1 and CDR2 from the germline V gene are MNHNS and SASEGT. The CDR3 spells CASAGEAPGPQHF. CDR3 sequence (DNA): TGTGCCAGCGCTGGGGAGGCTCCGGGGCCCCAGCATTTT.

The chain carries TRBV9 and TRBJ2-7; D is undetermined. The CDR3 loop spans 13 amino acids. V was cut by 0 bases and J by 3 bases, with 7 bases left in between. From germline, CDR1 is SGDLS and CDR2 YYNGEE. CDR3 loop: CASSVDGDYEQYF. CDR3 nucleotides: TGTGCCAGCAGCGTAGATGGGGACTACGAGCAGTACTTC.

This chain uses TRBV7-9 with TRBJ2-2, with a tentative D call TRBD1 (6 bases). V was shortened by 6 bases and J by 3 bases, with 17 bases between the two germline ends. From germline, CDR1 is SEHNR and CDR2 FQNEAQ (reference sequence). CDR3 length: 16 amino acids. In DNA form, the CDR3 reads TGTGCCAGCAGTCGCAGGGGATGGGGCCACACCGGGGAGCTGTTTTTT. Protein product: CASSRRGWGHTGELFF.

This chain uses TRBV15 with TRBJ2-1; 7 positions match TRBD1. This CDR3 has 16 residues. The germline gives CDR1 LNHNV, CDR2 YYDKDF (reference sequence). J was trimmed by 2 bases and V by 0 bases; bases with no gene match: 4. CDR3 amino acids: CATSREGTAPYNEQFF. CDR3 in DNA: TGTGCCACCAGCAGAGAAGGGACAGCCCCCTACAATGAGCAGTTCTTC.

This clonotype was counted a few times. The junction departs from germline at one end; a sequencing error may be responsible. This chain uses TRBV7-9 with TRBJ2-7, with 7 positions matching TRBD2. Germline assignment: CDR1 SEHNR and CDR2 FQNEAQ (reference sequence). CDR3 length equals 17 residues. The CDR3 spells CASSLALGGEEAYEQYF. CDR3 nucleotide sequence: TGTGCCAGCAGCCTAGCCCTGGGGGGGGAAGAAGCCTACGAGCAGTACTTC.

Turning to this clonotype: A much larger clone differs by one base, so this may be a read error. The chain carries TRBV6-4 and TRBJ2-3, with 12 bases fitting TRBD2. The CDR3 is 15 amino acids. CDR1 and CDR2 from the germline V gene are MRHNA and SNTAGT. CDR3 in amino acids: CTSSDSSGGADTQYF. For the CDR3, the DNA is TGTACCAGCAGTGACTCTAGCGGGGGGGCAGATACGCAGTATTTT.

CDR3 residues: CSVEDLSLEGAGANVLTF. CDR3 nucleotides: TGCAGCGTTGAAGATCTAAGTCTTGAGGGGGCAGGGGCCAACGTCCTGACTTTC. V is TRBV29-1 and J is TRBJ2-6; 7 nucleotides line up with TRBD1. Germline loops: CDR1 SQVTM, CDR2 ANQGSEA. The V and J ends lost 0 bases and 4 bases, in that order; junction bases with no gene match: 12. The CDR3 is 18 amino acids.

The chain uses TRBV12-3 or TRBV12-4 and TRBJ2-3; 8 positions agree with TRBD2. CDR3 length: 16 amino acids. Trimming removed 2 bases from V and 1 base from J; junction bases left unmatched: 5. CDR3 region: CASSLQAGARTDTQYF. The CDR3 DNA reads TGTGCCAGCAGTTTACAAGCGGGAGCCCGCACAGATACGCAGTATTTT.

V and J are TRBV6-1 and TRBJ2-7, with TRBD2 matching over 7 bases. This CDR3 spans 13 amino acids. The germline CDR1 and CDR2 sequences are MNHNS and SASEGT. The V gene end was trimmed by 4 bases and the J gene end by 4 bases; junction bases not matched to a gene: 4. The CDR3 loop is CASSGLAWYEQYF. The DNA for the CDR3 is TGTGCCAGCAGTGGACTAGCTTGGTACGAGCAGTACTTC.

Here the CDR3 reads CASSLWSGNTEAFF. CDR3 nucleotide sequence: TGCGCCAGCAGCTTGTGGTCGGGGAACACTGAAGCTTTCTTT. The V call is TRBV5-1, the J call TRBJ1-1; D unresolved. Germline V lookup: CDR1 SGHRS, CDR2 YFSETQ. There are 14 residues in the CDR3. Trimming left V 1 base short and J 1 base short, with 8 bases between.

V is TRBV12-3 or TRBV12-4 and J is TRBJ2-1; the D gene is possibly TRBD2 (6 bases). V lost 2 bases, J lost 9 bases, and 14 bases lay in between. The CDR3 is made up of 14 amino acids. The DNA of the CDR3 is TGTGCCAGCAGTTTATGGCGGGGCCTACTTGAGCAGTTCTTC. Translation gives CASSLWRGLLEQFF.

The rearrangement links TRBV5-5 to TRBJ2-7; 7 bases agree with TRBD1. The J segment lost 3 bases and the V segment lost 4 bases, leaving 10 bases of the junction unmatched. There are 15 residues in the CDR3. From germline, CDR1 is SGHKS and CDR2 YYEKEE (reference sequence). CDR3 sequence: CASSQSGDSFYEQYF. The DNA for the CDR3 is TGTGCCAGCAGCCAGTCCGGGGACAGTTTCTACGAGCAGTACTTC.

The rearrangement links TRBV12-3 or TRBV12-4 to TRBJ1-1; D gene uncertain. V lost 5 bases and J 9 bases, leaving 13 bases between the germline ends. The CDR3 consists of 12 residues. The CDR3 is CASSKDPLKAFF. CDR3 nucleotide sequence: TGTGCCAGCAGTAAGGACCCCCTGAAAGCTTTCTTT.

The CDR3 DNA reads TGCGCCAGCAGCTCTAACCCGACACCTAACTATGGCTACACCTTC. This encodes CASSSNPTPNYGYTF. This chain links TRBV5-1 with TRBJ1-2; D remains ambiguous. This CDR3 has 15 amino acids. From germline, CDR1 is SGHRS and CDR2 YFSETQ. V lost 3 bases and J 0 bases, leaving 12 bases between the germline ends.